This entry describes one T cell receptor beta chain. Its target is not known. TCRdb keeps only in-frame clones here, not all; method: immunoSEQ multiplex PCR. The sample includes over 90,000 clones, 80% to 90% seen only once; the top ten take roughly 5.5%. These data are taken from a study of OX40 agonist ivuxolimab in advanced cancers. Study as a whole: Patients undergoing dose escalation presented with hepatocellular carcinoma, melanoma, renal cell or head and neck cancer. Study-level results: Among the lowest peripheral clonal expansion occurred in 0.1-3.0 mg/kg partial responders. Averaging showed that CD8+ T cells had more expanded clones than CD4+ did.

On cycle 4 day 1 and cycle 7 day 1, as well as at baseline, blood was sampled. Trimming pared 6 bases from V and 2 bases from J, leaving 14 bases between. Germline CDR1 MNHEY, CDR2 SVGAGI. The CDR3 has 14 amino acids. The gene calls are TRBV6-5 and TRBJ2-7, with a possible D match to TRBD2 (6 bases). The source was CD4+ or CD8+ T cells sorted from blood, collected in a trial of the OX40 agonist ivuxolimab. The receptor was derived from an adult with an advanced solid tumor such as melanoma, head and neck, liver or kidney cancer. CDR3 residues: CASRTLAEPYEQYF. DNA for the CDR3: TGTGCCAGCAGAACCTTAGCGGAACCCTACGAGCAGTACTTC.